Sequencing of this TCR beta chain was carried out in a study of blood T cell repertoires in COVID-19. Study-level background: Collection of acute and convalescent COVID-19 samples took place in the United States, Italy and Spain. The analysed material was cDNA or gDNA that came from T cells, B-cell-depleted T cells, or PBMCs.

Per the original data handling: From reference gene primer amplification, estimates of nucleated cell counts were derived. Clones were sequenced by immunoSEQ multiplex PCR, and TCRdb holds only the in-frame ones, with some missing. Clone size and the V and J calls come from that table; the DNA yielded D and trimming. The table has roughly 230,000 clones, 88% seen once. Germline lookup yields CDR1 SGHTA and CDR2 FQGNSA. Trimming left V 4 bases short and J 0 bases short, with 10 bases between. The CDR3 consists of 15 residues. This clonotype was sampled from a man between 65 and 85 years old with acute or convalescent COVID-19. Sequences were obtained from peripheral blood. The gene calls are TRBV7-2 and TRBJ1-3, with D unclear. The DNA of the CDR3 is TGTGCCAGCAGCTCCTCACGAGGCTCTGGAAACACCATATATTTT. Its protein is CASSSSRGSGNTIYF.